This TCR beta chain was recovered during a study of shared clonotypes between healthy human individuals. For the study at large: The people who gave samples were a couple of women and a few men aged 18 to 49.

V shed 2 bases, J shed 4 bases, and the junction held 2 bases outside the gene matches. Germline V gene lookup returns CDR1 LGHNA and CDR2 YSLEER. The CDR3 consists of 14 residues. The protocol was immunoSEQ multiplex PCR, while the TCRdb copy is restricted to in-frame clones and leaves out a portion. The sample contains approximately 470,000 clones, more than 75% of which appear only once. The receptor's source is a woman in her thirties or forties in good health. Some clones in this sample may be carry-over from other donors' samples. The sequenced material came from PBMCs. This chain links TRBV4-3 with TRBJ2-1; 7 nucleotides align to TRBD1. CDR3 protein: CASSQPGQYNEQFF. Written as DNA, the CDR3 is TGCGCCAGCAGCCAACCGGGACAGTACAATGAGCAGTTCTTC.